This TCR beta chain was profiled in a study of T cells in Graves' hyperthyroidism and ophthalmopathy. The overall study: Peripheral blood was obtained at initial diagnosis, preceding any treatment. Study-wide results and caveats: Blood held most thyroid clonotypes expanded above 0.001 frequency.

This clonotype was seen ten or more times. Antigen unknown. Germline V gene lookup returns CDR1 SQVTM and CDR2 ANQGSEA. J was trimmed by 6 bases and V by 4 bases; bases with no gene match: 13. The CDR3 consists of 16 residues. Newly diagnosed hyperthyroidism, duration under 2 months, in patients aged 18 to 65. Amplification yielded TCR beta CDR3 regions, with RNA transcripts as the source. Researchers ran a first-round RT-PCR on the TCR CDR3 using the HTBI primer set. TCRdb re-analysed the multiplex PCR reads in MiXCR, keeping a single row per CDR3 protein. This table has under 300,000 distinct CDR3 sequences, roughly 13% appearing once.

The TCR comes from a woman in her thirties with Graves' hyperthyroidism that later progressed to Graves' ophthalmopathy. The gene calls are TRBV29-1 and TRBJ2-1, with 9 bases aligning to TRBD2. Sequencing was done on a sample of blood. The CDR3 reads CSVGTPGLAGLNEQFF. CDR3 nucleotides: TGCAGCGTTGGAACCCCGGGGCTAGCGGGACTCAATGAGCAGTTCTTC.